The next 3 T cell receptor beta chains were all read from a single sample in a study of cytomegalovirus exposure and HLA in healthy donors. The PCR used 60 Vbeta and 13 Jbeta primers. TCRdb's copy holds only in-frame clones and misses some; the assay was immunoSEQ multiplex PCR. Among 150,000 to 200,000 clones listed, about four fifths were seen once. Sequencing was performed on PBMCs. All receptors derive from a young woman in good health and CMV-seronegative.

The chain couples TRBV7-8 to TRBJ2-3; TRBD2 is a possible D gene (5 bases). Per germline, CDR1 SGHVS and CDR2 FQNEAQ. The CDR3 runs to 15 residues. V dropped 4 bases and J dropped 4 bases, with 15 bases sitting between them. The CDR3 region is CASSSLGGSADTQYF. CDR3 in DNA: TGTGCCAGCAGCTCACTAGGCGGGTCGGCAGATACGCAGTATTTT. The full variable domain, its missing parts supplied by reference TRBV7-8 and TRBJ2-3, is GAGVSQSPRYKVAKRGQDVALRCDPISGHVSLFWYQQALGQGPEFLTYFQNEAQLDKSGLPSDRFFAERPEGSVSTLKIQRTQQEDSAVYLCASSSLGGSADTQYFGPGTRLTVL.

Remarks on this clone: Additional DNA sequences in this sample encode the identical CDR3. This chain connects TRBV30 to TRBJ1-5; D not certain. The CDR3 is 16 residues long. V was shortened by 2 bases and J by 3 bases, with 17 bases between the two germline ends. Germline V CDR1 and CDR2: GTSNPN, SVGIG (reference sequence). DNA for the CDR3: TGTGCCTGGAGTTTCGGAGGATCGTGGAACAATCAGCCCCAGCATTTT. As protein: CAWSFGGSWNNQPQHF. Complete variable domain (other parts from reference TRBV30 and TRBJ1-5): SQTIHQWPATLVQPVGSPLSLECTVEGTSNPNLYWYRQAAGRGLQLLFYSVGIGQISSEVPQNLSASRPQDRQFILSSKKLLLSDSGFYLCAWSFGGSWNNQPQHFGDGTRLSIL.

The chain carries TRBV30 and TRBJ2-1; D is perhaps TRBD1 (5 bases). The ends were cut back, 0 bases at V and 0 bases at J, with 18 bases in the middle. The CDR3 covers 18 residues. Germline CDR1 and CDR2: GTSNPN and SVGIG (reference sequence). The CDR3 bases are TGTGCCTGGAGTGTTTTCGGCAGGGCCCCCCTCTCCTACAATGAGCAGTTCTTC. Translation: CAWSVFGRAPLSYNEQFF. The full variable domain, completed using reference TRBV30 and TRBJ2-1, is SQTIHQWPATLVQPVGSPLSLECTVEGTSNPNLYWYRQAAGRGLQLLFYSVGIGQISSEVPQNLSASRPQDRQFILSSKKLLLSDSGFYLCAWSVFGRAPLSYNEQFFGPGTRLTVL.